Below are 32 T cell receptor beta chains sequenced from a single sample in a study of T cell responses to AZD1222 COVID-19 vaccine. Repertoires were generated with immunoSEQ multiplex PCR, while TCRdb's copy carries only in-frame clones and drops some. The sample shows tens of thousands of clones, 70% to 90% of them seen only once. The source was peripheral blood, collected on day 0 of AZD1222 vaccination. The receptor set was obtained from an adult in good health.

The chain uses TRBV7-6 and TRBJ2-7; possibly TRBD1 for D (6 bases). Germline loops: CDR1 SGHVS, CDR2 FNYEAQ. The CDR3 has 16 residues. Trimming removed 5 bases at V and 6 bases at J, with 23 bases between. The CDR3 sequence is CASSRQARTLGGEQYF. The DNA of the CDR3 is TGTGCCAGCAGCCGACAGGCCCGAACACTGGGCGGCGAGCAGTACTTC.

CDR3 nucleotides: TGTGCCAGCAGCTTGGACAGCAATCAGCCCCAGCATTTT. It yields the protein CASSLDSNQPQHF. V usage is TRBV5-4 and J usage is TRBJ1-5; D is unclear. CDR3 length: 13 residues. Germline V CDR1 and CDR2: SGHNT, YYREEE (reference sequence). Trimming shortened V by 0 bases and J by 1 base, and 2 bases separated the two germline ends.

This clone was seen once. The gene calls are TRBV6-5 and TRBJ1-4; weak D call: TRBD1 (5 bases). CDR3 length equals 15 residues. V lost 0 bases to trimming and J lost 7 bases, with 12 bases between them. Germline CDR1 MNHEY, CDR2 SVGAGI. CDR3 sequence reads: CASSYSRQGSEKLFF. The CDR3 bases are TGTGCCAGCAGTTACTCGCGGCAGGGCTCTGAAAAACTGTTTTTT.

The chain couples TRBV6-1 to TRBJ1-2; TRBD1 agrees at 9 bases. This CDR3 comprises 15 residues. With 0 bases clipped from V and 2 bases from J, the junction kept 1 base outside the gene matches. CDR1 and CDR2 (germline): MNHNS, SASEGT. The CDR3: CASSEATGGNYGYTF. The CDR3 bases are TGTGCCAGCAGTGAAGCAACAGGGGGCAACTATGGCTACACCTTC.

The rearrangement uses TRBV5-1 and TRBJ2-1; 9 bases agree with TRBD2. V dropped 6 bases and J dropped 4; count of bases not matched to a gene: 23. This CDR3 has 20 amino acids. CDR1 SGHRS and CDR2 YFSETQ come from the germline V gene. The CDR3 sequence: CASTPFLGGGASGEYNEQFF. DNA for the CDR3: TGCGCCAGCACCCCCTTTCTTGGCGGGGGGGCCTCGGGCGAATACAATGAGCAGTTCTTC.

The gene calls are TRBV29-1 and TRBJ1-1; D is uncertain. This CDR3 region has 12 residues. Trimming took off 1 base at V and 2 bases at J, with 5 bases between the two ends. CDR1 and CDR2 from the germline V gene are SQVTM and ANQGSEA. CDR3 protein: CSVEGENTEAFF. Here the CDR3 DNA reads TGCAGCGTTGAAGGGGAAAACACTGAAGCTTTCTTT.

The chain employs TRBV18 and TRBJ1-1; tentative D call: TRBD1 (6 bases). Trimming left V 6 bases short and J 0 bases short, with 17 bases between. Germline V gene data show CDR1 as KGHSH and CDR2 as LQKENI. The CDR3 has 16 amino acids. CDR3 region: CASSRMTDSMNTEAFF. CDR3 DNA sequence: TGTGCCAGCTCTCGGATGACGGACAGCATGAACACTGAAGCTTTCTTT.

The chain links TRBV9 to TRBJ2-7; 10 nucleotides align to TRBD1. The J segment lost 0 bases and the V segment lost 4 bases, leaving 13 bases of the junction unmatched. Germline V gene sequence: CDR1 SGDLS, CDR2 YYNGEE. CDR3 length: 18 residues. The CDR3: CASSPRQGAIGSSYEQYF. For the CDR3, the DNA is TGTGCCAGCAGCCCTAGACAGGGGGCGATTGGAAGCTCCTACGAGCAGTACTTC. Variable domain in full (rest from reference TRBV9 and TRBJ2-7): DSGVTQTPKHLITATGQRVTLRCSPRSGDLSVYWYQQSLDQGLQFLIQYYNGEERAKGNILERFSAQQFPDLHSELNLSSLELGDSALYFCASSPRQGAIGSSYEQYFGPGTRLTVT.

The chain combines TRBV5-1 with TRBJ2-7, with D possibly TRBD2 on 7 matching bases. Trimming removed 4 bases at V and 2 bases at J, with 22 bases between. The CDR3 has 17 amino acids. CDR1 SGHRS and CDR2 YFSETQ come from the germline V gene. CDR3 nucleotide sequence: TGCGCCAGCAGCCTTACAGGGTATATGGGAGGGACCTACGAGCAGTACTTC. Amino acid sequence: CASSLTGYMGGTYEQYF.

The V call is TRBV19, the J call TRBJ2-7; D is undetermined. In germline, CDR1 is LNHDA, CDR2 SQIVND (reference sequence). The CDR3 covers 14 residues. V lost 0 bases to trimming and J lost 6 bases, with 12 bases between them. Here the CDR3 DNA reads TGTGCCAGTAGTATAGATGGGCTTGCGGCCGAGCAGTACTTC. Its protein is CASSIDGLAAEQYF.

This chain links TRBV7-3 with TRBJ1-5; D ambiguous. V was pared by 5 bases and J by 2 bases, with 13 bases between. CDR3 size: 15 residues. CDR1 SGHTA and CDR2 FQGTGA come from the germline V gene. The CDR3 sequence: CASSVPGPRNQPQHF. DNA of the CDR3: TGTGCCAGCAGCGTACCCGGGCCCCGCAATCAGCCCCAGCATTTT.

J is TRBJ1-5 and V is TRBV19; D gene unclear. The V gene's germline CDR1 is LNHDA and CDR2 SQIVND (reference sequence). The length of the CDR3 is 17 residues. Trimming left V 3 bases short and J 7 bases short, with 22 bases between. CDR3 DNA sequence: TGTGCCAGTAGTATCCCCGTAGGCCGGAGCCCCGGACAGCCCCAGCATTTT. Amino acid sequence: CASSIPVGRSPGQPQHF.

V gene TRBV4-1 combines with J gene TRBJ2-2, with TRBD1 matching over 7 bases. Germline V lookup: CDR1 MGHRA, CDR2 YSYEKL. V gave up 4 bases and J gave up 8 bases; unmatched junction bases: 13. The CDR3 loop spans 16 amino acids. In DNA, the CDR3 is TGCGCCAGCAGCCTAACGGGACAGTCCATTTTTGGGGAGCTGTTTTTT. Its protein is CASSLTGQSIFGELFF.

The genes are TRBV19 and TRBJ2-3; TRBD1 might be the D (6 bases). Deletions cut 6 bases from V and 4 bases from J, with 14 bases between. Germline CDR1 and CDR2: LNHDA and SQIVND (reference sequence). This CDR3 is built from 14 residues. The CDR3 DNA reads as TGTGCCAGTAGGCTAGACAGGAATCCAGATACGCAGTATTTT. It translates to CASRLDRNPDTQYF.

The chain uses TRBV11-3 and TRBJ2-4; 10 bases align to TRBD1. Germline V gene data show CDR1 as SGHNT and CDR2 as YENEEA. The V and J ends lost 1 base and 8 bases, in that order; junction bases with no gene match: 2. The CDR3 has 14 amino acids. In DNA, the CDR3 is TGTGCCAGCAGCTTAGGACAGGGGGCGCACATTCAGTACTTC. It yields the protein CASSLGQGAHIQYF.

The rearrangement joins TRBV28 to TRBJ1-1, with D possibly TRBD1 on 6 matching bases. V dropped 3 bases and J dropped 0 bases, with 26 bases sitting between them. The V gene's germline CDR1 is MDHEN and CDR2 SYDVKM. CDR3 length: 20 residues. CDR3 DNA: TGTGCCAGCAGTTTGAAGAGGGGGGGCAGGCCCCGCGCGGTGAACACTGAAGCTTTCTTT. The encoded protein is CASSLKRGGRPRAVNTEAFF. Supplemented by reference TRBV28 and TRBJ1-1, the full variable domain reads DVKVTQSSRYLVKRTGEKVFLECVQDMDHENMFWYRQDPGLGLRLIYFSYDVKMKEKGDIPEGYSVSREKKERFSLILESASTNQTSMYLCASSLKRGGRPRAVNTEAFFGQGTRLTVV.

The J gene is TRBJ1-2, the V gene TRBV5-1, with D unclear. V lost 3 bases and J 8 bases, leaving 23 bases between the germline ends. The germline V gene has CDR1 SGHRS and CDR2 YFSETQ. The CDR3 is made up of 16 amino acids. CDR3 nucleotide sequence: TGCGCCAGCAGCTCGGAAGGACCCGCTGGGGTCAGGGGCTACACCTTC. It encodes CASSSEGPAGVRGYTF.

CDR3 sequence reads: CASSSGGTSEQYF. The CDR3 DNA reads as TGTGCCAGCAGCTCAGGGGGCACGAGCGAGCAGTACTTC. The genes are TRBV28 and TRBJ2-7, with 8 bases identical to TRBD1. The germline CDR1 and CDR2 sequences are MDHEN and SYDVKM. The trim removed 6 bases at V and 6 bases at J, leaving 7 bases unmatched. The CDR3 contains 13 residues.

Here the CDR3 reads CASRHRGLYNEQFF. The DNA of the CDR3 is TGTGCCAGCAGACACAGGGGACTCTACAATGAGCAGTTCTTC. The chain joins TRBV3-1 (or the pseudogene TRBV3-2) to TRBJ2-1; the D gene is possibly TRBD1 (7 bases). This CDR3 spans 14 amino acids. Trimming pared 6 bases from V and 3 bases from J, leaving 12 bases between. Germline loops: CDR1 LGHDT, CDR2 YNNKEL (reference sequence).

V usage is TRBV7-9 and J usage is TRBJ2-5; D ambiguous. This CDR3 has 15 residues. CDR1 SEHNR and CDR2 FQNEAQ come from the germline V gene (reference sequence). The V end was cut by 1 base, the J end by 1 base, with 10 bases between. Written as DNA, the CDR3 is TGTGCCAGCAGCTTAGGTCGTGGAGTCCAAGAGACCCAGTACTTC. The encoded protein is CASSLGRGVQETQYF.

This sequence joins TRBV7-6 and TRBJ1-2, with D possibly being TRBD1 (5 bases). CDR3 length: 15 residues. V lost 5 bases to trimming and J lost 4 bases, with 17 bases between them. Germline V gene data show CDR1 as SGHVS and CDR2 as FNYEAQ. DNA for the CDR3: TGTGCCAGCAGCCCCGATTATTCGGGGGTCTATGGCTACACCTTC. Translation: CASSPDYSGVYGYTF.

This rearrangement joins TRBV27 to TRBJ1-5, with no clear D. The CDR3 is 13 residues long. Germline assignment: CDR1 MNHEY and CDR2 SMNVEV (reference sequence). Between the trimmed V and J ends, which lost 4 bases and 3 bases, there was a span of 7 bases. CDR3 sequence: CASSWRLNQPQHF. The CDR3, as DNA: TGTGCCAGCAGTTGGCGACTCAATCAGCCCCAGCATTTT.

This chain links TRBV6-4 with TRBJ2-3; 11 positions match TRBD2. Trimming cost V 5 bases and J 2 bases; bases outside gene matches: 3. The CDR3 spans 15 residues. The germline V gene has CDR1 MRHNA and CDR2 SNTAGT. The chain's CDR3 is CASSSGLAATDTQYF. CDR3 sequence (DNA): TGTGCCAGCAGTTCGGGACTAGCGGCCACAGATACGCAGTATTTT.

This chain uses TRBV6-5 with TRBJ2-1; the D call may be TRBD1 or TRBD2 (5 bases each). CDR1 and CDR2 (germline): MNHEY, SVGAGI. The ends were cut back, 6 bases at V and 5 bases at J, with 14 bases in the middle. This CDR3 has 14 amino acids. The DNA for the CDR3 is TGTGCCAGCAGCACCAGCCGGGGACACAATGAGCAGTTCTTC. Its protein product is CASSTSRGHNEQFF.

By share, this clone ranks as medium-sized. The chain joins TRBV27 to TRBJ2-3; TRBD2 agrees at 15 bases. Trimming removed 4 bases from V and 5 bases from J; junction bases left unmatched: 7. This CDR3 comprises 17 residues. Germline V gene sequence: CDR1 MNHEY, CDR2 SMNVEV (reference sequence). For the CDR3, the DNA is TGTGCCAGCAGTTCCCGGACTAGCGGGGGGGCAGGAGATACGCAGTATTTT. Its translation: CASSSRTSGGAGDTQYF.

The rearrangement uses TRBV29-1 and TRBJ2-1, with TRBD2 as a possible D gene (6 bases). V lost 0 bases to trimming and J lost 15 bases, with 12 bases between them. The CDR3 has 11 residues. Germline V gives CDR1 SQVTM, CDR2 ANQGSEA. CDR3 sequence (DNA): TGCAGCGTTGAAGAGCGGACTAAACCGTTCTTC. It translates to CSVEERTKPFF.

V gene TRBV11-2 combines with J gene TRBJ2-5; D could derive from TRBD1 or TRBD2 (5 bases each). This CDR3 has 15 residues. Trimming took 5 bases from V and 1 from J, leaving 14 bases between them. Germline CDR1 is SGHAT and CDR2 is FQNNGV. The DNA of the CDR3 is TGTGCCAGCAGCACAACCGGGGCCCCCCAAGAGACCCAGTACTTC. Translating gives CASSTTGAPQETQYF.

The chain employs TRBV28 and TRBJ1-5; D is ambiguous. Germline CDR1 is MDHEN and CDR2 is SYDVKM. Trimming took 8 bases from V and 5 from J, leaving 10 bases between them. The CDR3 spans 12 residues. CDR3 sequence reads: CASGEGYQPQHF. The CDR3 region has the DNA TGTGCCAGCGGGGAGGGATATCAGCCCCAGCATTTT.

The genes are TRBV3-1 (or the pseudogene TRBV3-2) and TRBJ1-1; the match to TRBD1 covers 7 bases. The CDR3 has 15 amino acids. The V gene's germline CDR1 is LGHDT and CDR2 YNNKEL (reference sequence). J lost 1 base, V lost 2 bases, and 4 bases had no gene match. CDR3 DNA sequence: TGTGCCAGCAGCCAACCGGGACAGCAGAACACTGAAGCTTTCTTT. This gives the protein CASSQPGQQNTEAFF.

The chain employs TRBV5-1 and TRBJ2-1; D not resolved. The CDR3 has 13 amino acids. Deletions cut 4 bases from V and 7 bases from J, with 12 bases between. Germline V gene lookup returns CDR1 SGHRS and CDR2 YFSETQ. For the CDR3, the DNA is TGCGCCAGCAGCCCAATGGCCCTTAATGAGCAGTTCTTC. Encoded protein: CASSPMALNEQFF.

The gene calls are TRBV4-3 and TRBJ2-7, with 7 bases matching TRBD2. V shed 4 bases and J 7 bases; nucleotides not matched to a gene: 13. The CDR3 covers 15 residues. CDR1 LGHNA and CDR2 YSLEER come from the germline V gene. CDR3 sequence (DNA): TGCGCCAGCAGCCCCGGGACTACCCAACTAGGGGAGCAGTACTTC. Translated, it gives CASSPGTTQLGEQYF.

The genes are TRBV5-1 and TRBJ1-4; D ambiguous. The germline V gene encodes CDR1 SGHRS and CDR2 YFSETQ. CDR3 length equals 15 residues. Trimming shortened V by 2 bases and J by 0 bases, and 8 bases separated the two germline ends. CDR3 nucleotides: TGCGCCAGCAGCTTCCCCGCCCCAACTAATGAAAAACTGTTTTTT. Translating it yields CASSFPAPTNEKLFF. Together with reference TRBV5-1 and TRBJ1-4, the CDR3 gives the full variable domain: KAGVTQTPRYLIKTRGQQVTLSCSPISGHRSVSWYQQTPGQGLQFLFEYFSETQRNKGNFPGRFSGRQFSNSRSEMNVSTLELGDSALYLCASSFPAPTNEKLFFGSGTQLSVL.